Following are 21 T cell receptor beta chains from one sample sequenced in a study of human T cells and chemical hapten exposure. Using its own MiXCR run on the RACE reads, TCRdb lists one record per CDR3 protein. The repertoire has some 180,000 distinct CDR3 sequences, 20% to 25% of them found once; the top ten carry under 7.5%. Time point here: patch test 1, 2 weeks after DPC sensitization. The treatment denotes: therapeutic diphenylcyclopropenone sensitization with weekly scalp DPC. The sample here was whole blood, taken in connection with sensitization to the hapten diphenylcyclopropenone (DPC). The receptors stem from a woman between 50 and 59 years old with alopecia areata. Some clones in this sample may be carry-over from other donors' samples.

There are a few counts of this clonotype. The rearrangement links TRBV3-1 to TRBJ1-5; no clear D. With 0 bases removed from V and 6 bases from J, the gap between germline ends came to 6 bases. This CDR3 spans 13 amino acids. In germline, CDR1 is LGHDT, CDR2 YNNKEL (reference sequence). CDR3 in amino acids: CASSQDRSQPQHF. The CDR3, as DNA: TGTGCCAGCAGCCAAGATCGGAGTCAGCCCCAGCATTTT. The entire variable domain, with the rest obtained from reference TRBV3-1 and TRBJ1-5, is as follows: DTAVSQTPKYLVTQMGNDKSIKCEQNLGHDTMYWYKQDSKKFLKIMFSYNNKELIINETVPNRFSPKSPDKAHLNLHINSLELGDSAVYFCASSQDRSQPQHFGDGTRLSIL.

This chain uses TRBV20-1 with TRBJ2-3, with 12 bases identical to TRBD2. V gave up 5 bases and J gave up 6 bases; unmatched junction bases: 9. Germline assignment: CDR1 DFQATT and CDR2 SNEGSKA (reference sequence). This CDR3 contains 15 residues. CDR3 DNA: TGCAGTGCTTACGAGACTAGCGGGAGTAAGGATACGCAGTATTTT. Residues: CSAYETSGSKDTQYF.

This chain links TRBV6-1 with TRBJ2-3, with a possible D match to TRBD1 (5 bases). The CDR3 runs to 14 residues. From germline, CDR1 is MNHNS and CDR2 SASEGT. V lost 6 bases and J lost 1, with 11 bases in between. The CDR3 here is CASRVGLGTDTQYF. The CDR3 nucleotides are TGTGCCAGCAGAGTGGGGCTTGGCACAGATACGCAGTATTTT.

This clonotype appeared a few times. The chain uses TRBV7-2 and TRBJ2-3; 9 bases match TRBD2. Unmatched junction bases numbered 4, after V lost 1 base and J lost 5 bases. The germline V gene encodes CDR1 SGHTA and CDR2 FQGNSA. This CDR3 is 15 amino acids long. As DNA, the CDR3 is TGTGCCAGCAGCTTAGTCGGCGGGAGGGGAGATACGCAGTATTTT. Its protein product is CASSLVGGRGDTQYF.

The CDR3 spells CSAREVNTDTQYF. In DNA, the CDR3 is TGCAGTGCTAGAGAGGTTAATACAGATACGCAGTATTTT. The rearrangement links TRBV20-1 to TRBJ2-3; D is undetermined. The CDR3 has 13 amino acids. The V and J ends lost 0 bases and 3 bases respectively, with 7 bases between them. From germline, CDR1 is DFQATT and CDR2 SNEGSKA (reference sequence).

The sample holds a few counts of this clonotype. The chain uses TRBV3-1 and TRBJ1-5; unclear D gene. Germline V lookup: CDR1 LGHDT, CDR2 YNNKEL (reference sequence). The CDR3 has 12 residues. With 3 bases removed from V and 13 bases from J, the gap between germline ends came to 13 bases. The CDR3 is CASSHPEGPQHF. CDR3 sequence (DNA): TGTGCCAGCAGCCACCCGGAGGGCCCGCAGCATTTT.

This clonotype appeared a few times. The gene calls are TRBV20-1 and TRBJ1-5; possibly TRBD1 for D (5 bases). The CDR3 runs 14 residues. Germline values: CDR1 DFQATT, CDR2 SNEGSKA (reference sequence). Trimming took off 5 bases at V and 0 bases at J, with 11 bases between the two ends. This chain's CDR3 is CSAGFGGSNQPQHF. In DNA form, the CDR3 reads TGCAGTGCTGGATTTGGGGGTAGCAATCAGCCCCAGCATTTT.

This clonotype was seen more than once but under ten times. V is TRBV29-1 and J is TRBJ2-1; 10 nucleotides match TRBD2. Germline V CDR1 and CDR2: SQVTM, ANQGSEA. The CDR3 loop spans 14 amino acids. V was pared by 3 bases and J by 9 bases, with 8 bases of the junction left unmatched. The CDR3 sequence is CSVEPSGRVSEQFF. For the CDR3, the DNA is TGCAGCGTTGAGCCTAGCGGGAGAGTGTCTGAGCAGTTCTTC.

The table lists this clonotype with a few counts. V and J are TRBV6-4 and TRBJ2-2; 12 bases align to TRBD2. CDR3 length: 18 residues. The trim removed 6 bases at V and 4 bases at J, leaving 12 bases unmatched. Germline values: CDR1 MRHNA, CDR2 SNTAGT. CDR3: CASRGLAGSSDSTGELFF. CDR3 DNA sequence: TGTGCCAGCAGAGGACTAGCGGGAAGTTCAGACTCCACCGGGGAGCTGTTTTTT.

The chain uses TRBV20-1 and TRBJ2-7; 8 bases match TRBD2. Germline-derived CDR1 and CDR2 are DFQATT and SNEGSKA (reference sequence). The CDR3 runs 13 residues. J lost 12 bases, V lost 4 bases, and 14 bases had no gene match. CDR3 DNA sequence: TGCAGTGCTACGGGCCTAGCGGGCTGGTTGCCGTACTTC. It translates to CSATGLAGWLPYF.

This clonotype was counted between two and nine times. The rearrangement links TRBV4-2 to TRBJ1-6, with 9 bases aligning to TRBD1. The CDR3 runs to 16 residues. Per germline, CDR1 LGHNA and CDR2 YNFKEQ. The V segment lost 0 bases and the J segment 8 bases; nucleotides outside the gene matches: 5. CDR3 in amino acids: CASSQDSTGGYSPLHF. DNA of the CDR3: TGTGCCAGCAGCCAAGATTCTACAGGGGGCTATTCACCCCTCCACTTT.

J is TRBJ2-3 and V is TRBV11-2, with D hard to call. The CDR3 is 14 residues long. Trimming cost V 5 bases and J 0 bases, with 9 bases left between them. Germline CDR1 and CDR2: SGHAT and FQNNGV. The CDR3 DNA follows: TGTGCCAGCAGCCCGCCTGGGAGCACAGATACGCAGTATTTT. Encoded protein: CASSPPGSTDTQYF. The variable domain in full, completed from reference TRBV11-2 and TRBJ2-3, reads EAGVAQSPRYKIIEKRQSVAFWCNPISGHATLYWYQQILGQGPKLLIQFQNNGVVDDSQLPKDRFSAERLKGVDSTLKIQPAKLEDSAVYLCASSPPGSTDTQYFGPGTRLTVL.

This clonotype was picked up a small number of times. V usage is TRBV27 and J usage is TRBJ2-3, with D unresolved. Germline-derived CDR1 and CDR2 are MNHEY and SMNVEV (reference sequence). V shed 8 bases and J shed 0 bases, with 3 bases lying between them. This CDR3 comprises 11 residues. Written as DNA, the CDR3 is TGTGCCAGCTTGAGCACAGATACGCAGTATTTT. Its translation: CASLSTDTQYF.

This clonotype was observed a handful of times. This sequence joins TRBV19 and TRBJ1-2; no reliable D call. This CDR3 has 14 residues. Trimming left V 7 bases short and J 3 bases short, with 15 bases between. Germline CDR1 reads LNHDA; CDR2 reads SQIVND (reference sequence). The CDR3 sequence: CASNPTTEYYGYTF. In DNA form, the CDR3 reads TGTGCCAGTAACCCTACGACGGAGTACTATGGCTACACCTTC.

This clonotype was seen many times. The rearrangement uses TRBV20-1 and TRBJ2-5, with 11 bases matching TRBD2. This CDR3 contains 14 residues. With V trimmed by 1 base and J by 7 bases, 5 bases remained unmatched. Germline loops: CDR1 DFQATT, CDR2 SNEGSKA (reference sequence). CDR3 bases: TGCAGTGCTAGAGTAACTAGCGGGAGTTCGACCCAGTACTTC. As protein: CSARVTSGSSTQYF.

The chain combines TRBV6-5 with TRBJ1-5; D not resolved. The CDR3 runs to 14 residues. Germline V CDR1 and CDR2: MNHEY, SVGAGI. V was clipped by 0 bases and J by 5 bases, with 8 bases between them. CDR3: CASSYSGPHQPQHF. In DNA, the CDR3 is TGTGCCAGCAGTTACTCGGGCCCTCATCAGCCCCAGCATTTT.

V gene TRBV29-1 combines with J gene TRBJ2-2; TRBD1 agrees at 9 bases. Germline loops: CDR1 SQVTM, CDR2 ANQGSEA. With V trimmed by 5 bases and J by 7 bases, 5 bases remained unmatched. CDR3 size: 13 residues. Here the CDR3 reads CSVTTGGNGELFF. In DNA, the CDR3 is TGCAGCGTTACGACAGGGGGGAACGGGGAGCTGTTTTTT.

The V call is TRBV5-1, the J call TRBJ2-1, with TRBD2 matching over 10 bases. Germline V gene data show CDR1 as SGHRS and CDR2 as YFSETQ. V shed 1 base and J 7 bases; nucleotides not matched to a gene: 8. This CDR3 is 16 amino acids long. The CDR3 bases are TGCGCCAGCAGCTTGTCTTCTAGCGGGAGCTATAATGAGCAGTTCTTC. Translating it yields CASSLSSSGSYNEQFF.

The table lists this clonotype with a few counts. The chain carries TRBV27 and TRBJ1-2; 10 bases agree with TRBD1. CDR3 length: 15 residues. Unmatched junction bases numbered 10, after V lost 4 bases and J lost 8 bases. Looked up from germline, CDR1 is MNHEY and CDR2 is SMNVEV (reference sequence). The CDR3 DNA is TGTGCCAGCAGTTCCCCTAGACAGGGGGCAAAGGGCTACACCTTC. This encodes CASSSPRQGAKGYTF.

Many counts were recorded for this clonotype. The rearrangement links TRBV7-8 to TRBJ2-1; TRBD2 matches 7 bases. Germline V lookup: CDR1 SGHVS, CDR2 FQNEAQ. With V trimmed by 7 bases and J by 3 bases, 9 bases remained unmatched. The CDR3 contains 15 residues. The CDR3 DNA is TGTGCCAGCACCGCTATCAGCGGGATCTACAATGAGCAGTTCTTC. Protein product: CASTAISGIYNEQFF. Full variable domain (outside the CDR3, taken from reference TRBV7-8 and TRBJ2-1): GAGVSQSPRYKVAKRGQDVALRCDPISGHVSLFWYQQALGQGPEFLTYFQNEAQLDKSGLPSDRFFAERPEGSVSTLKIQRTQQEDSAVYLCASTAISGIYNEQFFGPGTRLTVL.

This clonotype was detected only a few times. V usage is TRBV25-1 and J usage is TRBJ1-1, with D maybe TRBD1 (5 bases). The length of the CDR3 is 11 residues. Germline CDR1 MGHDK, CDR2 SYGVNS. Trimming shortened V by 4 bases and J by 6 bases, and 6 bases separated the two germline ends. Written as DNA, the CDR3 is TGTGCCAGCAGTGCAGGGTCTGAAGCTTTCTTT. Translation gives CASSAGSEAFF.